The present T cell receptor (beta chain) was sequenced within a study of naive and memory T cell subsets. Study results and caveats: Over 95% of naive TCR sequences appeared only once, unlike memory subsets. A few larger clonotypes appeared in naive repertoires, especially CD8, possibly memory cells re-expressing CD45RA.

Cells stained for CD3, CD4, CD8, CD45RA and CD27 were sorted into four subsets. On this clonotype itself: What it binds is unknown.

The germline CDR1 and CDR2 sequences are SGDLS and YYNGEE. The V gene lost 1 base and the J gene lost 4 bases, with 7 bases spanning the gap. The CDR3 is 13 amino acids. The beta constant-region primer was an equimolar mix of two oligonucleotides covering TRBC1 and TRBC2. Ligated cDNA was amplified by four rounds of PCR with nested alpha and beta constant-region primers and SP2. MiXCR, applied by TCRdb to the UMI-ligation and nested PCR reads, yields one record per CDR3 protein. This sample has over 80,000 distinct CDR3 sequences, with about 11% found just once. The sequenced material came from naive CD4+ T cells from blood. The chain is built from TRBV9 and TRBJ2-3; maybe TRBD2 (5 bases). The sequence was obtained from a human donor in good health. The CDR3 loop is CASSVRGADTQYF. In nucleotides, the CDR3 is TGTGCCAGCAGCGTACGGGGTGCAGATACGCAGTATTTT.